This entry lists 18 T cell receptor beta chains sequenced from one sample in a study of shared clonotypes between healthy human individuals. Assay used: immunoSEQ multiplex PCR; TCRdb lists only in-frame clones, some missing. The table includes 2.3 million or so clones, just over 90% detected once. The specimen sequenced was naive CD4+ T cells from PBMCs. Subset: CD45RA+ positively selected. Receptor source: a man younger than 35 in good health. Some clones in this sample may be carry-over from other donors' samples.

Comments on this clone: This same CDR3 is encoded by further DNA sequences in the sample. The V call is TRBV7-2, the J call TRBJ2-3; D gene uncertain. Germline lookup yields CDR1 SGHTA and CDR2 FQGNSA. This CDR3 comprises 13 residues. Trimming removed 5 bases from V and 2 bases from J, with 8 bases in between. CDR3 sequence (DNA): TGTGCCAGCAGCCCCGGTTCCACAGATACGCAGTATTTT. Translating gives CASSPGSTDTQYF.

A single count supports this clone. CDR3 region: CASRGLSSTDTQYF. The CDR3 nucleotides are TGTGCCAGCCGCGGATTATCTAGCACAGATACGCAGTATTTT. V and J are TRBV28 and TRBJ2-3; D uncertain. The ends were cut back, 8 bases at V and 0 bases at J, with 12 bases in the middle. CDR1 is MDHEN, CDR2 SYDVKM, per germline. CDR3 length equals 14 residues.

The rearrangement joins TRBV9 to TRBJ1-1; perhaps TRBD1 as D (6 bases). V shed 3 bases and J shed 5 bases, with 20 bases lying between them. Germline values: CDR1 SGDLS, CDR2 YYNGEE. The CDR3 is made up of 16 amino acids. CDR3 amino acids: CASSEHAWGLGTEAFF. In nucleotides, the CDR3 is TGTGCCAGCAGCGAGCATGCCTGGGGGCTGGGTACTGAAGCTTTCTTT.

J is TRBJ2-5 and V is TRBV11-2; 10 bases align to TRBD2. V was clipped by 6 bases and J by 9 bases; unmatched bases: 10. This CDR3 spans 14 amino acids. Looked up from germline, CDR1 is SGHAT and CDR2 is FQNNGV. CDR3 region: CASRIAGGPEAQYF. The CDR3 DNA reads TGTGCCAGCAGGATAGCGGGAGGCCCCGAGGCCCAGTACTTC.

The gene calls are TRBV28 and TRBJ2-7, with 8 bases identical to TRBD1. Germline loops: CDR1 MDHEN, CDR2 SYDVKM. The V gene end was trimmed by 7 bases and the J gene end by 0 bases; junction bases not matched to a gene: 8. The CDR3 has 15 residues. CDR3 protein: CASISPGQASYEQYF. Written as DNA, the CDR3 is TGTGCCAGCATCTCTCCGGGACAGGCCTCCTACGAGCAGTACTTC.

The rearrangement joins TRBV25-1 to TRBJ2-6; D is undetermined. The CDR3 extends over 13 amino acids. V dropped 7 bases and J dropped 1 base, with 5 bases sitting between them. Germline V gene data show CDR1 as MGHDK and CDR2 as SYGVNS. The CDR3 sequence is CASTTSGANVLTF. The DNA for the CDR3 is TGTGCCAGCACCACATCTGGGGCCAACGTCCTGACTTTC.

This clone was detected once. The chain joins TRBV5-4 to TRBJ2-7, with D hard to call. Trimming left V 4 bases short and J 0 bases short, with 11 bases between. Germline V gene sequence: CDR1 SGHNT, CDR2 YYREEE (reference sequence). The CDR3 totals 14 residues. The DNA of the CDR3 is TGTGCCAGCAGCCGCGATCCCAGCTCCTACGAGCAGTACTTC. Residues: CASSRDPSSYEQYF.

This clone is a singleton in its sample. The chain employs TRBV28 and TRBJ2-1; D might be TRBD2 (6 bases). This CDR3 contains 15 residues. V was trimmed by 5 bases and J by 5 bases, leaving 16 bases between them. Looked up from germline, CDR1 is MDHEN and CDR2 is SYDVKM. CDR3 nucleotides: TGTGCCAGCAGTACCCCCGGGGGTCCTAACAATGAGCAGTTCTTC. Its translation is CASSTPGGPNNEQFF.

This chain connects TRBV28 to TRBJ1-2; 9 bases map to TRBD1. This CDR3 is 14 amino acids long. Germline assignment: CDR1 MDHEN and CDR2 SYDVKM. V gave up 4 bases and J gave up 6 bases; unmatched junction bases: 6. The CDR3 sequence: CASSSGTGLNGYTF. The DNA for the CDR3 is TGTGCCAGCAGTTCCGGGACAGGGTTGAATGGCTACACCTTC.

The chain employs TRBV5-6 and TRBJ1-2; D is possibly TRBD1 (6 bases). The CDR3 contains 15 residues. Looked up from germline, CDR1 is SGHDT and CDR2 is YYEEEE. V dropped 1 base and J dropped 4 bases, with 14 bases sitting between them. CDR3 loop: CASSLFRGAIYGYTF. The CDR3 DNA sequence: TGTGCCAGCAGCTTGTTCAGGGGCGCAATCTATGGCTACACCTTC.

Details on this clone: The same CDR3 also results from other DNA sequences found in this sample. This CDR3 reads CASSYSLAGAQETQYF. The CDR3 DNA sequence: TGTGCCAGCAGTTACTCGTTAGCGGGAGCTCAAGAGACCCAGTACTTC. The chain carries TRBV6-5 and TRBJ2-5, with 9 bases lining up with TRBD2. The CDR3 is made up of 16 amino acids. The V and J ends lost 0 bases and 2 bases, in that order; junction bases with no gene match: 4. Germline V gene lookup returns CDR1 MNHEY and CDR2 SVGAGI.

The chain carries TRBV14 and TRBJ1-3; unclear D gene. Germline V gene data show CDR1 as SGHDN and CDR2 as FVKESK. The CDR3 is 13 residues long. The germline V and J ends were trimmed by 4 bases and 4 bases, with 8 bases remaining between them. CDR3 coding DNA: TGTGCCAGCAGCCCCCTCGGGGGAAACACCATATATTTT. Its translation is CASSPLGGNTIYF.

The rearrangement joins TRBV7-9 to TRBJ1-1, with TRBD1 as a possible D gene (5 bases). Trimming pared 1 base from V and 9 bases from J, leaving 12 bases between. This CDR3 is 13 amino acids long. CDR1 and CDR2 from the germline V gene are SEHNR and FQNEAQ (reference sequence). The CDR3 coding sequence is TGTGCCAGCAGCTTAGGGGACTCTACCCAAGCTTTCTTT. It encodes CASSLGDSTQAFF.

V gene TRBV12-5 combines with J gene TRBJ2-3; 15 bases are shared with TRBD2. The CDR3 is 14 amino acids. Germline V gene data show CDR1 as LGHNT and CDR2 as FRNRAP. The CDR3 region has the DNA TGTGCGGGACTAGCGGGAGGAAGCACAGATACGCAGTATTTT. It translates to CAGLAGGSTDTQYF.

The CDR3 region has the DNA TGTGCCAGCAGCCCCTGGGACAGGGCTAATGAAAAACTGTTTTTT. Translation: CASSPWDRANEKLFF. V is TRBV7-9 and J is TRBJ1-4, with TRBD1 identical over 9 bases. The V and J ends lost 5 bases and 3 bases, in that order; junction bases with no gene match: 4. Germline-derived CDR1 and CDR2 are SEHNR and FQNEAQ (reference sequence). The CDR3 spans 15 residues.

The chain links TRBV7-9 to TRBJ2-1; 7 positions match TRBD2. The junction had 3 bases not matched to a gene; V was cut back by 1 base and J by 3 bases. The CDR3 contains 15 residues. In germline, CDR1 is SEHNR, CDR2 FQNEAQ (reference sequence). CDR3 sequence: CASSLEGGLYNEQFF. The DNA of the CDR3 is TGTGCCAGCAGCTTAGAGGGAGGGCTCTACAATGAGCAGTTCTTC.

This clone was seen only once. The chain carries TRBV2 and TRBJ2-1; 9 positions agree with TRBD2. CDR3 length equals 16 residues. V shed 6 bases and J 7 bases; nucleotides not matched to a gene: 13. CDR1 is SNHLY, CDR2 FYNNEI, per germline. The CDR3 loop reads CASRGRTSDYLNEQFF. For the CDR3, the DNA is TGTGCCAGCAGAGGGAGGACTAGCGACTACTTAAATGAGCAGTTCTTC.

This rearrangement joins TRBV4-3 to TRBJ2-7; 12 bases match TRBD2. J was trimmed by 3 bases and V by 1 base; bases with no gene match: 10. This CDR3 region has 18 residues. CDR1 is LGHNA, CDR2 YSLEER, per germline. The CDR3 DNA follows: TGCGCCAGCAGCCAAGGTGGGGCGGGACTAGCGGGCGTCTACGAGCAGTACTTC. Translating gives CASSQGGAGLAGVYEQYF.